Listed below are T cell receptor beta chains from one sample, sequenced in a study of T cell repertoires in cytomegalovirus infection. These TCRs' antigens remain unknown. TCRdb itself ran the reads through MiXCR, one entry per CDR3 protein. The table includes about 130,000 distinct CDR3 sequences, roughly 25% detected once. Sequenced input: PBMCs, sequenced either directly or after in vitro stimulation (not recorded which). Source of these receptors: a human donor in good health (CMV status not recorded). Some clones in this sample may be carry-over from other donors' samples. The CDR3 runs from the conserved cysteine through the conserved F or W. D genes are given only for firm matches. Expanded clones get a size class; other rows say once, few or many, or leave the size out.

TGTGCCAGCAGTTACTCGACTGCCAGCTACGAGCAGTACTTC	CASSYSTASYEQYF	few	NA	TRBV6-5	TRBJ2-7
TGTGCCATCAGTGTTGGGGTCGGGGGTCCGAAGGCTGGGGCCAACGTCCTGACTTTC	CAISVGVGGPKAGANVLTF	few	NA	TRBV10-3	TRBJ2-6
TGTGCCAGCAGCGTAGGACTAGCGGGATACAATGAGCAGTTCTTC	CASSVGLAGYNEQFF	few	TRBD2	TRBV9	TRBJ2-1
TGTGCCAGCTCACCTCAGGGAAATAGCAATCAGCCCCAGCATTTT	CASSPQGNSNQPQHF	NA	NA	TRBV18	TRBJ1-5
TGTGCCAGCAGCCGGGGAGCGGGAGGGGCCCCCGCCACAGATACGCAGTATTTT	CASSRGAGGAPATDTQYF	few	TRBD2	TRBV5-5	TRBJ2-3
TGTGCCACCAGTGATTCGGCCGGGACTATCAATGAGCAGTTCTTC	CATSDSAGTINEQFF	NA	TRBD2	TRBV24-1	TRBJ2-1
TGTGCCAGCGGAAGGGGCGACATGTCCTATGGCTACACCTTC	CASGRGDMSYGYTF	NA	NA	TRBV5-4	TRBJ1-2
TGTGCCAGCAGCTTGGCGGGACAGGGGATTCCTACCGGGGAGCTGGTTTTT	CASSLAGQGIPTGELVF	NA	TRBD1	TRBV11-3	TRBJ2-2
TGCGCCAGCAGCTTGGCCCGCGGGGCAGATACGCAGTATTTT	CASSLARGADTQYF	few	NA	TRBV5-1	TRBJ2-3
TGTGCCAGCAGTGCCGGGGGGCTCGAGACCCAGTACTTC	CASSAGGLETQYF	NA	NA	TRBV2	TRBJ2-5
TGTGCCAGCAGCTACCACACAGGGGTAAGCGGTGATGAGCAGTTCTTC	CASSYHTGVSGDEQFF	few	TRBD1	TRBV7-2	TRBJ2-1
TGTGCCAGTAGCCAGAGTTTGGCCTACAATGAGCAGTTCTTC	CASSQSLAYNEQFF	few	NA	TRBV19	TRBJ2-1
TGTGCCAGCAGCCAAGATTCACAGCCCCAGCATTTT	CASSQDSQPQHF	NA	NA	TRBV3-1	TRBJ1-5
TGCGCCAGCAGCCAAGAATGGTCAGGCCGGGGATATAGCAATCAGCCCCAGCATTTT	CASSQEWSGRGYSNQPQHF	NA	NA	TRBV4-3	TRBJ1-5
TGTGCCAGCCAACCATCGCTGCTAAGCACAGATACGCAGTATTTT	CASQPSLLSTDTQYF	NA	NA	TRBV6-5	TRBJ2-3
TGTGCCAGCAGAAGGACAGGTTTTGAGTCGGATACGCAGTATTTT	CASRRTGFESDTQYF	NA	TRBD1	TRBV7-9	TRBJ2-3
TGCGCCAGCAGCCAAGATAGCCTCAGCGGGAGGGGGGGTGAGCAGTTCTTC	CASSQDSLSGRGGEQFF	NA	TRBD2	TRBV4-3	TRBJ2-1
TGCAGTGCTACCTGGGGGACCTATAATTCACCCCTCCACTTT	CSATWGTYNSPLHF	few	NA	TRBV20-1	TRBJ1-6
TGTGCCACCACAGGGGCTAGCGCCCCAGATACGCAGTATTTT	CATTGASAPDTQYF	many	NA	TRBV7-2	TRBJ2-3
TGTGCCAGTAGTATAGCGGGACAGGCGAACACTGAAGCTTTCTTT	CASSIAGQANTEAFF	NA	TRBD1	TRBV19	TRBJ1-1
TGTGCCAGCAGCGCCCAAGGGGGCGGCACTAGCACAGATACGCAGTATTTT	CASSAQGGGTSTDTQYF	NA	TRBD1	TRBV7-2	TRBJ2-3
TGTGCCAGCAGCGTATCAGGGTGGAGTACCACTGAAGCTTTCTTT	CASSVSGWSTTEAFF	once	NA	TRBV9	TRBJ1-1
TGTGCCAGCAGCTTACGCACAGGGGTAAATGAAGCTTTCTTT	CASSLRTGVNEAFF	many	TRBD1	TRBV7-8	TRBJ1-1
TGCGCCAGCAGCCAAGGCTACGATCAGCCCCAGCATTTT	CASSQGYDQPQHF	NA	NA	TRBV4-1	TRBJ1-5
TGCAGCGTTGTAGCGGGAGGGTCGGATGAGCAGTTCTTC	CSVVAGGSDEQFF	NA	TRBD2	TRBV29-1	TRBJ2-1
TGCAGCGTCCTAGGCGGGGACTCCACCGATACGCAGTATTTT	CSVLGGDSTDTQYF	NA	NA	TRBV29-1	TRBJ2-3
TGTGCCAGCAGCTTATTCCCCACAGATACGCAGTATTTT	CASSLFPTDTQYF	few	NA	TRBV11-2	TRBJ2-3
TGTGCCAGCAGCTTAGCCGGGAGTGAAGAGACCCAGTACTTC	CASSLAGSEETQYF	NA	NA	TRBV7-9	TRBJ2-5
TGTGCCAGCTCACCCGACAGTTCAGTATCCTACGAGCAGTACTTC	CASSPDSSVSYEQYF	NA	NA	TRBV18	TRBJ2-7
TGTGCCAGCAGTTTATGGGGACAGGGGGAGGACACCGGGGAGCTGTTTTTT	CASSLWGQGEDTGELFF	few	TRBD1	TRBV28	TRBJ2-2
TGTGCCAGCAGCTTAGCGGGGGCTACCACTAGCACAGATACGCAGTATTTT	CASSLAGATTSTDTQYF	many	NA	TRBV7-2	TRBJ2-3
TGTGCCGCGCGTCTGGGGGGTTACTCTGGAAACACCATATATTTT	CAARLGGYSGNTIYF	many	NA	TRBV28	TRBJ1-3
TGTGCCAGCAACGTGGGGATGAACACTGAAGCTTTCTTT	CASNVGMNTEAFF	NA	NA	TRBV7-6	TRBJ1-1
TGTGCCAGCAGCTTGGGACAGGCCAGTTACAATGAGCAGTTCTTC	CASSLGQASYNEQFF	many	TRBD1	TRBV7-9	TRBJ2-1
TGTGCCAGCAGTTCCGGGACTAGCGGCTACTACGAGCAGTACTTC	CASSSGTSGYYEQYF	NA	TRBD2	TRBV28	TRBJ2-7
TGCAGTGCTAACAGCGGGGCCCCATCCAATGAGCAGTTCTTC	CSANSGAPSNEQFF	NA	TRBD2	TRBV20-1	TRBJ2-1
TGTGCCATCAGGGGGACAGGAGAGACCCAGTACTTC	CAIRGTGETQYF	many	TRBD1	TRBV10-3	TRBJ2-5
TGTGCCAGCAGCTTTTTCCAGGGATCCAATGAGCAGTTCTTC	CASSFFQGSNEQFF	many	NA	TRBV7-2	TRBJ2-1
TGTGCCAGCAGTAACTCTGGGGCCAACGTCCTGACTTTC	CASSNSGANVLTF	NA	NA	TRBV12-3/TRBV12-4	TRBJ2-6
TGTGCCAGCAGCCAAGAAGCACTAGCGGGAGGTTACGAGCAGTACTTC	CASSQEALAGGYEQYF	NA	TRBD2	TRBV3-1	TRBJ2-7